The next 30 T cell receptor beta chains were all read from a single sample in a study of blood T cells in healthy people across ages. Using a J-beta primer mix together with a sample-barcoded 5' primer, a second PCR was run for roughly 6 to 12 cycles. TCRdb called the 5' RACE reads again in MiXCR, with one record for every CDR3 protein. This repertoire shows about 1,800,000 distinct CDR3 sequences, over 25% found once; its top ten account for 7.7%. Material: blood. These TCRs come from a woman under 40 in good health.

About this clonotype: The missing conserved phenylalanine or tryptophan at the end of this CDR3 makes a read error likely. This chain links TRBV4-1 with TRBJ2-5, with D perhaps matching TRBD2 (6 bases). Germline V gives CDR1 MGHRA, CDR2 YSYEKL. V lost 2 bases to trimming and J lost 6 bases, with 16 bases between them. The CDR3 contains 15 residues. CDR3 protein: CASSQLGGAKQTQYS. The DNA for the CDR3 is TGCGCCAGCAGCCAATTAGGAGGGGCGAAACAGACCCAGTACTCC.

On this clonotype: A much more abundant neighbour one base away suggests this may be a read error. The chain recombines TRBV7-2 with TRBJ2-6; unclear D gene. CDR1 and CDR2 (germline): SGHTA, FQGNSA. The CDR3 contains 15 residues. The CDR3 loop is CASSTDIHRASVLTF. CDR3 bases: TGTGCCAGCAGCACCGACATTCATAGGGCCAGCGTCCTGACTTTC.

This clonotype has ten or more counts. The genes are TRBV6-4 and TRBJ2-1; 10 nucleotides line up with TRBD1. In germline, CDR1 is MRHNA, CDR2 SNTAGT. This CDR3 is built from 14 residues. With 4 bases clipped from V and 7 bases from J, the junction kept 4 bases outside the gene matches. CDR3 nucleotide sequence: TGTGCCAGCAGTGTGGACAGGGGGGTAAATGAGCAGTTCTTC. Protein sequence: CASSVDRGVNEQFF.

This clonotype was seen at least ten times. This chain links TRBV28 with TRBJ2-7; TRBD1 aligns across 7 bases. CDR1 and CDR2 from the germline V gene are MDHEN and SYDVKM. The ends lost 6 bases at V and 5 bases at J; junction bases unmatched: 7. The CDR3 consists of 13 residues. CDR3 region: CASRRLTGNEQYF. The CDR3 region has the DNA TGTGCCAGCAGACGACTGACAGGGAACGAGCAGTACTTC.

This chain links TRBV12-3 or TRBV12-4 with TRBJ2-1; tentatively, D is TRBD2 (5 bases). Trimming shortened V by 11 bases and J by 15 bases, and 20 bases separated the two germline ends. The CDR3 loop spans 11 amino acids. The CDR3 loop reads CASKAAMSPFF. In nucleotides, the CDR3 is TGTGCCTCAAAAGCGGCCATGAGTCCGTTCTTC.

This clonotype was recorded a few times. This chain connects TRBV11-2 to TRBJ2-7; D is ambiguous. The V and J ends lost 6 bases and 0 bases respectively, with 15 bases between them. Germline loops: CDR1 SGHAT, CDR2 FQNNGV. The CDR3 totals 15 residues. The CDR3 spells CASRHDWGSSYEQYF. The CDR3 nucleotides read TGTGCCAGCAGACACGACTGGGGAAGCTCCTACGAGCAGTACTTC.

The rearrangement joins TRBV7-3 to TRBJ2-2, with unresolved D. The germline gives CDR1 SGHTA, CDR2 FQGTGA. Trimming left V 6 bases short and J 2 bases short, with 10 bases between. CDR3 length: 14 amino acids. The CDR3 nucleotides read TGTGCCAGCAGGTGGACCTCCAACACCGGGGAGCTGTTTTTT. It codes for CASRWTSNTGELFF.

This chain connects TRBV7-9 to TRBJ2-2; no reliable D call. The CDR3 is 15 amino acids. Germline V gene lookup returns CDR1 SEHNR and CDR2 FQNEAQ (reference sequence). Trimming removed 5 bases at V and 6 bases at J, with 16 bases between. The CDR3 sequence: CASSPFGSGAGELFF. The CDR3 nucleotides are TGTGCCAGCAGCCCTTTTGGATCTGGAGCCGGGGAGCTGTTTTTT.

The sample holds a few counts of this clonotype. The chain uses TRBV14 and TRBJ2-1, with no clear D. V was clipped by 4 bases and J by 0 bases, with 10 bases between them. Per germline, CDR1 SGHDN and CDR2 FVKESK. This CDR3 comprises 15 residues. This chain's CDR3 is CASSPDLVSYNEQFF. CDR3 DNA: TGTGCCAGCAGCCCCGATCTCGTCTCCTACAATGAGCAGTTCTTC.

With regard to this clonotype: The final CDR3 position lacks the conserved phenylalanine or tryptophan, pointing to a likely read error. The gene calls are TRBV15 and TRBJ2-5; D possibly corresponds to TRBD1 (5 bases). V dropped 3 bases and J dropped 2 bases, with 13 bases sitting between them. Germline CDR1 LNHNV, CDR2 YYDKDF (reference sequence). This CDR3 comprises 15 residues. CDR3 coding DNA: TGTGCCACCAGCAGGCTGGGCAGGGATCAAGAGACCCAGTACGTC. As protein: CATSRLGRDQETQYV.

V usage is TRBV6-5 and J usage is TRBJ2-2, with D hard to call. Trimming shortened V by 6 bases and J by 1 base, and 12 bases separated the two germline ends. The CDR3 covers 15 residues. Germline V CDR1 and CDR2: MNHEY, SVGAGI. CDR3 nucleotide sequence: TGTGCCAGCAGCAGGACGGACGGGAACACCGGGGAGCTGTTTTTT. Translated: CASSRTDGNTGELFF.

This chain connects TRBV2 to TRBJ2-3, with 7 bases matching TRBD1. The length of the CDR3 is 15 residues. CDR1 is SNHLY and CDR2 is FYNNEI in the germline V gene. The V segment lost 4 bases and the J segment 2 bases; nucleotides outside the gene matches: 6. The CDR3, as DNA: TGTGCCAGCAGTGTGAGGGACAGCTTCACAGATACGCAGTATTTT. This encodes CASSVRDSFTDTQYF.

This clonotype occurred many times. The chain combines TRBV6-5 with TRBJ1-2; 8 nucleotides line up with TRBD1. V lost 5 bases and J lost 6; bases outside the gene matches: 5. The CDR3 runs to 13 residues. Germline CDR1 and CDR2: MNHEY and SVGAGI. The CDR3 is CASSARTGNGYTF. CDR3 bases: TGTGCCAGCAGTGCTCGGACAGGGAATGGCTACACCTTC.

Details on this clonotype: A much bigger clone sits one base away, suggesting this may be a read error. The J gene is TRBJ2-7, the V gene TRBV7-2, with 12 bases that match TRBD2. The V and J ends lost 1 base and 4 bases, in that order; junction bases with no gene match: 8. CDR1 is SGHTA, CDR2 FQGNSA, per germline. There are 17 residues in the CDR3. This chain's CDR3 is CTSSLGLAGGPSYEQYF. CDR3 nucleotide sequence: TGTACCAGCAGCTTAGGTCTAGCGGGAGGGCCTAGTTACGAGCAGTACTTC.

This clonotype occurred a few times. V and J are TRBV10-2 and TRBJ2-1, with 12 bases identical to TRBD2. J gave up 8 bases and V 6 bases, and 8 bases lay outside the gene matches. The CDR3 spans 15 residues. Germline V gives CDR1 WSHSY, CDR2 SAAADI. The DNA for the CDR3 is TGCGCCAGCAGCTGGCTAGCGGGAGGGATCTATGAGCAGTTCTTC. It translates to CASSWLAGGIYEQFF.

In its sample, this clonotype was seen once. The chain uses TRBV6-5 and TRBJ2-7; 8 positions match TRBD1. The length of the CDR3 is 15 residues. Unmatched junction bases numbered 9, after V lost 5 bases and J lost 3 bases. Germline CDR1 MNHEY, CDR2 SVGAGI. Written as DNA, the CDR3 is TGTGCCAGCAGTATCGACGGACAGGGAGACTACGAGCAGTACTTC. This codes for CASSIDGQGDYEQYF.

The V call is TRBV5-1, the J call TRBJ2-1; 9 bases agree with TRBD1. Germline V gives CDR1 SGHRS, CDR2 YFSETQ. The length of the CDR3 is 17 residues. The V segment lost 3 bases and the J segment 1 base; nucleotides outside the gene matches: 8. The CDR3 reads CASSSSGTGISYNEQFF. The CDR3 DNA is TGCGCCAGCAGCTCCTCCGGGACAGGGATATCCTACAATGAGCAGTTCTTC. Together with reference TRBV5-1 and TRBJ2-1, the CDR3 gives the full variable domain: KAGVTQTPRYLIKTRGQQVTLSCSPISGHRSVSWYQQTPGQGLQFLFEYFSETQRNKGNFPGRFSGRQFSNSRSEMNVSTLELGDSALYLCASSSSGTGISYNEQFFGPGTRLTVL.

The chain has TRBV27 and TRBJ2-7, with 9 nucleotides matching TRBD2. Germline V gene sequence: CDR1 MNHEY, CDR2 SMNVEV (reference sequence). This CDR3 is 15 amino acids long. V trimming: 4 bases; J trimming: 6 bases; junction bases outside the gene matches: 10. The CDR3 DNA is TGTGCCAGCAGTTCTTTGGCGGGGGGGTGTATCGAGCAGTACTTC. Amino acids: CASSSLAGGCIEQYF.

This chain uses TRBV24-1 with TRBJ2-1; 8 positions match TRBD1. Germline CDR1 reads KGHDR; CDR2 reads SFDVKD. The CDR3 loop spans 15 amino acids. The V gene end was trimmed by 2 bases and the J gene end by 7 bases; junction bases not matched to a gene: 6. The CDR3 DNA reads as TGTGCCACCAGTGATTCATCAGGGGGCGGGAATGAGCAGTTCTTC. This codes for CATSDSSGGGNEQFF.

The chain links TRBV7-7 to TRBJ2-1; the D gene is possibly TRBD2 (7 bases). Germline CDR1 and CDR2: SSHAT and FNYEAQ (reference sequence). V was trimmed by 2 bases and J by 8 bases, leaving 13 bases between them. This CDR3 spans 14 amino acids. CDR3 in DNA: TGTGCCAGCAGCTTAAACGGAGGGGGGGATGAGCAGTTCTTC. Its translation: CASSLNGGGDEQFF. Variable domain in full (rest from reference TRBV7-7 and TRBJ2-1): GAGVSQSPRYKVTKRGQDVTLRCDPISSHATLYWYQQALGQGPEFLTYFNYEAQPDKSGLPSDRFSAERPEGSISTLTIQRTEQRDSAMYRCASSLNGGGDEQFFGPGTRLTVL.

The V and J genes are TRBV16 and TRBJ1-1; D is uncertain. Germline V gene sequence: CDR1 KGHSY, CDR2 FQNENV. CDR3 length equals 11 residues. The V and J ends lost 4 bases and 10 bases respectively, with 10 bases between them. The CDR3 region has the DNA TGTGCCAGCAGCCCAGATCGGGGAGCTTTCTTT. Amino acids: CASSPDRGAFF.

The chain couples TRBV3-1 to TRBJ1-2, with TRBD1 identical over 10 bases. The V gene end was trimmed by 0 bases and the J gene end by 4 bases; junction bases not matched to a gene: 11. From germline, CDR1 is LGHDT and CDR2 YNNKEL (reference sequence). This CDR3 has 18 amino acids. DNA for the CDR3: TGTGCCAGCAGCCAAGATGGGATCCGGACAGGGGGTATCTATGGCTACACCTTC. Its protein is CASSQDGIRTGGIYGYTF. The whole variable domain, filled in from reference TRBV3-1 and TRBJ1-2, reads DTAVSQTPKYLVTQMGNDKSIKCEQNLGHDTMYWYKQDSKKFLKIMFSYNNKELIINETVPNRFSPKSPDKAHLNLHINSLELGDSAVYFCASSQDGIRTGGIYGYTFGSGTRLTVV.

Notes on this clonotype: This may arise from a read error, as a much more abundant clone is one base away. V is TRBV11-2 and J is TRBJ2-5; TRBD2 is a possible D gene (5 bases). Per the germline V gene, CDR1 is SGHAT and CDR2 is FQNNGV. The CDR3 runs to 16 residues. V was trimmed by 8 bases and J by 4 bases, leaving 23 bases between them. The CDR3 reads CASGSILGSEGETQYF. The CDR3 nucleotides are TGTGCCAGCGGCTCCATACTAGGGAGTGAGGGAGAGACCCAGTACTTC.

This clonotype was counted at least ten times. The V call is TRBV4-1, the J call TRBJ1-1; D gene ambiguous. With 4 bases removed from V and 6 bases from J, the gap between germline ends came to 15 bases. The CDR3 runs 14 residues. CDR1 and CDR2 (germline): MGHRA, YSYEKL. The CDR3 region has the DNA TGCGCCAGCAGCCCTCCTCCGGAGGGCTCTGAAGCTTTCTTT. Protein sequence: CASSPPPEGSEAFF.

This clonotype was recorded once. V usage is TRBV7-6 and J usage is TRBJ1-1, with D unresolved. The CDR3 totals 17 residues. Between the trimmed V and J ends, which lost 2 bases and 5 bases, there was a span of 21 bases. Germline V CDR1 and CDR2: SGHVS, FNYEAQ. CDR3 region: CASSLFARTPEQTEAFF. For the CDR3, the DNA is TGTGCCAGCAGCTTATTTGCCAGAACCCCTGAACAGACTGAAGCTTTCTTT.

The J gene is TRBJ2-4, the V gene TRBV6-2 or TRBV6-3; TRBD1 aligns across 7 bases. Germline CDR1 and CDR2: MNHEY and SVGEGT. The CDR3 runs to 15 residues. Germline trimming cut 4 bases from V and 3 bases from J; bases unmatched to any gene: 6. CDR3 residues: CASSSDGTDKNIQYF. CDR3 nucleotides: TGTGCCAGCAGTTCCGACGGGACAGACAAAAACATTCAGTACTTC.

The V call is TRBV9, the J call TRBJ1-1, with D uncertain. The CDR3 contains 9 residues. V was shortened by 1 base and J by 9 bases, with 1 base between the two germline ends. Germline CDR1 reads SGDLS; CDR2 reads YYNGEE. CDR3 in amino acids: CASSVKAFF. The CDR3 nucleotides are TGTGCCAGCAGCGTAAAAGCTTTCTTT.

This clonotype has more than one count but fewer than ten. The V call is TRBV7-2, the J call TRBJ2-1; D perhaps matches TRBD2 (5 bases). There are 15 residues in the CDR3. V was shortened by 6 bases and J by 5 bases, with 17 bases between the two germline ends. Germline loops: CDR1 SGHTA, CDR2 FQGNSA. CDR3 in amino acids: CASRVSRAAHNEQFF. CDR3 sequence (DNA): TGTGCCAGCAGAGTCTCGAGGGCTGCCCACAATGAGCAGTTCTTC.

The V call is TRBV11-2, the J call TRBJ2-5, with D uncertain. Trimming took 1 base from V and 4 from J, leaving 7 bases between them. The germline V gene encodes CDR1 SGHAT and CDR2 FQNNGV. The CDR3 covers 13 residues. The CDR3 protein is CASSLVEAETQYF. The CDR3 DNA follows: TGTGCCAGCAGCTTAGTAGAGGCAGAGACCCAGTACTTC.

This clonotype has a count of ten or more. CDR3 in DNA: TGCAGCGTTGACGGTGCAGGGGGCGGGTTCGATGAGCAGTTCTTC. It codes for CSVDGAGGGFDEQFF. The rearrangement links TRBV29-1 to TRBJ2-1; 8 bases align to TRBD1. V lost 3 bases to trimming and J lost 8 bases; unmatched junction nucleotides: 12. The CDR3 covers 15 residues. In germline, CDR1 is SQVTM, CDR2 ANQGSEA.